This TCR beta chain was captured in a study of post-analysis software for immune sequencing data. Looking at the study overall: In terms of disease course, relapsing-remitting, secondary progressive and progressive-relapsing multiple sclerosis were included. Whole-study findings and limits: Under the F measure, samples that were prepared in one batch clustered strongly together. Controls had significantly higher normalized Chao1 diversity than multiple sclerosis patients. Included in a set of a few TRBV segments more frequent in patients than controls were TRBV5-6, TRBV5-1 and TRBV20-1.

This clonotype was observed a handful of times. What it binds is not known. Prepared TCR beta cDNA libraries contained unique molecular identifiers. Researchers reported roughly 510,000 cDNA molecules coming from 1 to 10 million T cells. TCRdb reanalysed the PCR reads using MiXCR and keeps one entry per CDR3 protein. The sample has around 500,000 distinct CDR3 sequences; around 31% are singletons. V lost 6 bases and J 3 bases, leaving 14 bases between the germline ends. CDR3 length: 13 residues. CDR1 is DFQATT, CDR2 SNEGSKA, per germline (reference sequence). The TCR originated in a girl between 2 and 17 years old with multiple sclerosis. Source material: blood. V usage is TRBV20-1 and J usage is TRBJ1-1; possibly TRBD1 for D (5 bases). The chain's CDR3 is CSARTGTHTEAFF. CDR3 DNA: TGCAGTGCCCGGACGGGGACTCACACTGAAGCTTTCTTT.